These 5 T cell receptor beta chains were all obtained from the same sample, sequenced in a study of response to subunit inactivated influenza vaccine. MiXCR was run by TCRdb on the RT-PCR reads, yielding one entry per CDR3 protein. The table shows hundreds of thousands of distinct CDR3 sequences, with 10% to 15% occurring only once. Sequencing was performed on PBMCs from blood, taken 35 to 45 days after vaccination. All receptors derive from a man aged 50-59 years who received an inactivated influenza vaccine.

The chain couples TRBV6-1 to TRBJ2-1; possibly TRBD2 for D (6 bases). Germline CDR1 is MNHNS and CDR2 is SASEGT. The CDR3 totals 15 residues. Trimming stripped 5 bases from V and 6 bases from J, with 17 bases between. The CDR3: CASSLDRRGSNEQFF. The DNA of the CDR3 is TGTGCCAGCAGTCTAGATAGGAGGGGTAGCAATGAGCAGTTCTTC.

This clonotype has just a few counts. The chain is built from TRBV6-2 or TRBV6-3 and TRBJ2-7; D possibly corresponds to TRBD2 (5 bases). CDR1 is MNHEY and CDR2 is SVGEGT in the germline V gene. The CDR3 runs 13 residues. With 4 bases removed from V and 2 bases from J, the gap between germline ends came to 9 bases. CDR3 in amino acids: CASSWTQPYEQYF. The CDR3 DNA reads TGTGCCAGCAGTTGGACTCAGCCCTACGAGCAGTACTTC.

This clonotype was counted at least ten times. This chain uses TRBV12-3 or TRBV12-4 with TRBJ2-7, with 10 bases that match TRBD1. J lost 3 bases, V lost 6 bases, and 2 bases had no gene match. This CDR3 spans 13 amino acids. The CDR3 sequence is CASRRDRGYEQYF. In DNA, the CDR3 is TGTGCCAGCAGGCGGGACAGGGGCTACGAGCAGTACTTC.

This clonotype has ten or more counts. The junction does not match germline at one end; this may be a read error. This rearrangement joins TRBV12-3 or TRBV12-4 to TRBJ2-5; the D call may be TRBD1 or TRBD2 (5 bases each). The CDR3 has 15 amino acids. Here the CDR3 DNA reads TGTGCCAGCAGCTTAGGGGCGGGTGTACAAGAGACCCAGTACTTC. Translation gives CASSLGAGVQETQYF.

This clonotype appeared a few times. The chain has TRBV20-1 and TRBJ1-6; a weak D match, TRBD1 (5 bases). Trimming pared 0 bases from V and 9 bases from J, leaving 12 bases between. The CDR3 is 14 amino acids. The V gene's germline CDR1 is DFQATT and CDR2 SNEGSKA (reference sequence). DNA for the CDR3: TGCAGTGCTAGAGAAAGGGGTTCGGCTTCACCCCTCCACTTT. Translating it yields CSARERGSASPLHF.